Listed below are T cell receptor beta chains from one sample, sequenced in a study of T cell changes during pregnancy in multiple sclerosis. Data came from immunoSEQ multiplex PCR; TCRdb stores just in-frame clones and leaves some out. The sample contains roughly 100,000 clones, just over 90% of which appear only once. Here the sequenced sample was peripheral blood, taken after pregnancy. All receptors derive from a female donor with multiple sclerosis, enrolled in a pregnancy study. Both conserved end residues are part of each CDR3.

v_gene: TRBV11-3
j_gene: TRBJ2-1
len: 18
CDR3aa: CASSLDGFSGGAANEQFF

v_gene: TRBV29-1
j_gene: TRBJ2-7
len: 16
CDR3aa: CSVEGSGGAYSYEQYF

v_gene: TRBV5-6
j_gene: TRBJ2-5
len: 15
CDR3aa: CASSLVGRAQETQYF

v_gene: TRBV5-4
j_gene: TRBJ2-5
len: 16
CDR3aa: CASSLGNSGGVETQYF

v_gene: TRBV29-1
j_gene: TRBJ2-1
len: 19
CDR3aa: CSAEKLFVTSGVSYNEQFF

v_gene: TRBV2
j_gene: TRBJ2-7
len: 11
CDR3aa: CASRETGSKYF

v_gene: TRBV14
j_gene: TRBJ2-1
len: 13
CDR3aa: CASAQGPYNEQFF

v_gene: TRBV2
j_gene: TRBJ2-5
len: 17
CDR3aa: CASRPHGSGGHQETQYF

v_gene: TRBV6-5
j_gene: TRBJ2-7
len: 13
CDR3aa: CASRAGISYEQYF

v_gene: TRBV6-5
j_gene: TRBJ2-3
len: 15
CDR3aa: CASAQPGLAADTQYF

v_gene: TRBV7-2
j_gene: TRBJ2-2
len: 19
CDR3aa: CASSLARISGGAGDGELFF

v_gene: TRBV20-1
j_gene: TRBJ1-4
len: 11
CDR3aa: CSAPGREKLFF

v_gene: TRBV6-4
j_gene: TRBJ2-1
len: 16
CDR3aa: CASGRSGGDSYNEQFF

v_gene: TRBV7-3
j_gene: TRBJ2-3
len: 14
CDR3aa: CASSRGVHTDTQYF

v_gene: TRBV27
j_gene: TRBJ1-2
len: 14
CDR3aa: CASRYRLDNYGYTF

v_gene: TRBV19
j_gene: TRBJ1-1
len: 14
CDR3aa: CASSTQTGYEEAFF

v_gene: TRBV10-3
j_gene: TRBJ2-7
len: 15
CDR3aa: CAISESRAGTYEQYF

v_gene: TRBV27
j_gene: TRBJ2-3
len: 16
CDR3aa: CASSLSNGGATDTQYF

v_gene: TRBV5-1
j_gene: TRBJ1-1
len: 13
CDR3aa: CASSHRTVLRAFF

v_gene: TRBV6-1
j_gene: TRBJ1-1
len: 12
CDR3aa: CASSFQGSEAFF

v_gene: TRBV14
j_gene: TRBJ1-6
len: 14
CDR3aa: CASSPGLVNSPLHF

v_gene: TRBV28
j_gene: TRBJ1-2
len: 12
CDR3aa: CASSFLPGGYTF

v_gene: TRBV25-1
j_gene: TRBJ2-1
len: 17
CDR3aa: CASSELRTILSYNEQFF

v_gene: TRBV5-4
j_gene: TRBJ1-2
len: 18
CDR3aa: CASSLDSVGHLVANGYTF

v_gene: TRBV7-8
j_gene: TRBJ1-2
len: 15
CDR3aa: CASSFMGAVQHGYTF

v_gene: TRBV7-8
j_gene: TRBJ2-5
len: 13
CDR3aa: CASSLGRQETQYF

v_gene: TRBV7-8
j_gene: TRBJ1-2
len: 14
CDR3aa: CASSASTGGYGYTF

v_gene: TRBV5-1
j_gene: TRBJ2-3
len: 15
CDR3aa: CASSWAGAESDTQYF

v_gene: TRBV4-1
j_gene: TRBJ1-2
len: 15
CDR3aa: CASSQWAGQGYGYTF

v_gene: TRBV6-5
j_gene: TRBJ2-1
len: 15
CDR3aa: CASSSLRSSYNEQFF

v_gene: TRBV13
j_gene: TRBJ2-2
len: 17
CDR3aa: CASSLEPSLGSTGELFF

v_gene: TRBV7-9
j_gene: TRBJ2-3
len: 12
CDR3aa: CASSFSADTQYF

v_gene: TRBV5-1
j_gene: TRBJ2-7
len: 15
CDR3aa: CASSSGTSWGYEQYF

v_gene: TRBV18
j_gene: TRBJ1-1
len: 15
CDR3aa: CASSPQGAPGTEAFF

v_gene: TRBV5-5
j_gene: TRBJ1-4
len: 15
CDR3aa: CASTGTGVTNEKLFF

v_gene: TRBV19
j_gene: TRBJ2-7
len: 15
CDR3aa: CASNAGTGGFYEQYF

v_gene: TRBV9
j_gene: TRBJ2-3
len: 15
CDR3aa: CASSGSGVSTDTQYF